The rows below give T cell receptor beta chains drawn from one sample of a study of shared clonotypes between healthy human individuals. The method was immunoSEQ multiplex PCR; TCRdb's version includes in-frame clones alone and lacks a portion of them. Of 950,000 to 1,100,000 clones listed, around 76% are singletons. Sequencing was carried out using memory CD4+ T cells sorted from blood. Receptors originate from a man between 18 and 35 years old in good health. Both conserved end residues are part of each CDR3. A D gene is named only where the DNA matches it firmly. The size field is filled for only some rows; it gives once, few, many or a size class.

DNA: TGTGCCAGCACCGGGGGGCATTTCTACGAGCAGTACTTC; CDR3: CASTGGHFYEQYF; J: TRBJ2-7; V: TRBV25-1; size: .; D: .
DNA: TGCGCCAGCAGGGAGGGGCGCCATACCGGGGAGCTGTTTTTT; CDR3: CASREGRHTGELFF; J: TRBJ2-2; V: TRBV10-2; size: few; D: .
DNA: TGCGCCAGCAGCTTTGTTAGCGGGGGGCACACAGATACGCAGTATTTT; CDR3: CASSFVSGGHTDTQYF; J: TRBJ2-3; V: TRBV5-1; size: .; D: TRBD2
DNA: TGTGCCTGGGCCTGGGGCCGGGTTCGTCATGAGCAGTTCTTC; CDR3: CAWAWGRVRHEQFF; J: TRBJ2-1; V: TRBV30; size: .; D: .
DNA: TGTGCCAGCAGCAAGGGGACAGGGAGGGCGGTAGAGCAGTTCTTC; CDR3: CASSKGTGRAVEQFF; J: TRBJ2-1; V: TRBV7-2; size: .; D: TRBD1
DNA: TGTGCCAGCAGCTTAACAGGTGCCCTTAGCTCCTACGAGCAGTACTTC; CDR3: CASSLTGALSSYEQYF; J: TRBJ2-7; V: TRBV7-9; size: .; D: .
DNA: TGTGCCAGCAGCTTAGCGCTGAGAACCGTCCCCTACGAGCAGTACTTC; CDR3: CASSLALRTVPYEQYF; J: TRBJ2-7; V: TRBV7-9; size: .; D: .
DNA: TGTGCCAGCAGCCAAGGTTCCAGGGGCGACGAGCAGTACTTC; CDR3: CASSQGSRGDEQYF; J: TRBJ2-7; V: TRBV14; size: few; D: .
DNA: TGCGCCAGCAGTCAGCCCGTGGGGCCGGTGAGCACAGATACGCAGTATTTT; CDR3: CASSQPVGPVSTDTQYF; J: TRBJ2-3; V: TRBV23-1; size: once; D: .
DNA: TGTGCCAGCACCGGAAGCGGGTACGGCTACACCTTC; CDR3: CASTGSGYGYTF; J: TRBJ1-2; V: TRBV6-1; size: once; D: .
DNA: TGTGCCAGCAGCCCCGGGACAACCTACAATGAGCAGTTCTTC; CDR3: CASSPGTTYNEQFF; J: TRBJ2-1; V: TRBV11-1; size: few; D: .
DNA: TGTGCCAGCACGAGACAAGCCAATGGGAACACTGAAGCTTTCTTT; CDR3: CASTRQANGNTEAFF; J: TRBJ1-1; V: TRBV27; size: .; D: .
DNA: TGTGCCTGGAGCCGATTCCGGGACAGGGGAGACAACACTGAAGCTTTCTTT; CDR3: CAWSRFRDRGDNTEAFF; J: TRBJ1-1; V: TRBV30; size: .; D: TRBD1
DNA: TGTGCCTGGAGGCAGGGTATTAGCACAGATACGCAGTATTTT; CDR3: CAWRQGISTDTQYF; J: TRBJ2-3; V: TRBV30; size: few; D: .
DNA: TGTGCCAGCAGTTCGGTAGCGGGACAAACCTACGAGCAGTACTTC; CDR3: CASSSVAGQTYEQYF; J: TRBJ2-7; V: TRBV2; size: many; D: TRBD2
DNA: TGTGCCAGCAGGGACCCGACGGTCTGGACCGGGGAGCTGTTTTTT; CDR3: CASRDPTVWTGELFF; J: TRBJ2-2; V: TRBV6-6; size: .; D: .
DNA: TGTGCCAGCAGTTACTCGACAGGATACAATTCACCCCTCCACTTT; CDR3: CASSYSTGYNSPLHF; J: TRBJ1-6; V: TRBV6-6; size: .; D: .
DNA: TGTGCCAGTCAAGCGGGAGGAGTAACCGGGGAGCTGTTTTTT; CDR3: CASQAGGVTGELFF; J: TRBJ2-2; V: TRBV2; size: .; D: TRBD2
DNA: TGTGCCAGTACTAAGGCGGCCAGGGGAGTTGCAACTAATGAAAAACTGTTTTTT; CDR3: CASTKAARGVATNEKLFF; J: TRBJ1-4; V: TRBV19; size: .; D: .
DNA: TGTGCCAGCAGTAACCAGGGACTAGTTACCTACGAGCAGTACTTC; CDR3: CASSNQGLVTYEQYF; J: TRBJ2-7; V: TRBV2; size: once; D: TRBD2
DNA: TGTGCCAGTAGTATTGGGGCCAGGGCGAACACTGAAGCTTTCTTT; CDR3: CASSIGARANTEAFF; J: TRBJ1-1; V: TRBV19; size: .; D: .
DNA: TGTGCCAGAAGCAATAAGCTAGCGGGGGAGACTAGTCCGCCCACAGATACGCAGTATTTT; CDR3: CARSNKLAGETSPPTDTQYF; J: TRBJ2-3; V: TRBV7-5; size: .; D: .
DNA: TGTGCCAGCAGTCCGGGGGGGTTAAGTGAAAAACTGTTTTTT; CDR3: CASSPGGLSEKLFF; J: TRBJ1-4; V: TRBV28; size: once; D: .
DNA: TGTGCCAGCAGTCCAAGACGCGCCCATGAGCAGTTCTTC; CDR3: CASSPRRAHEQFF; J: TRBJ2-1; V: TRBV2; size: .; D: .
DNA: TGTGCCAGCAGCTTGGGACTAGCGGGGGGCGGCTCCTACAATGAGCAGTTCTTC; CDR3: CASSLGLAGGGSYNEQFF; J: TRBJ2-1; V: TRBV11-3; size: .; D: TRBD2
DNA: TGTGCCAGCAGCGTAGAGTCTTTGGGGAGCTCTGGAAACACCATATATTTT; CDR3: CASSVESLGSSGNTIYF; J: TRBJ1-3; V: TRBV9; size: .; D: .
DNA: TGCAGCGTTGACGGGACGATCACTGAAGCTTTCTTT; CDR3: CSVDGTITEAFF; J: TRBJ1-1; V: TRBV29-1; size: .; D: .
DNA: TGTGCCAGCAGCGCCCACGGACAGGGAGAGACCCAGTACTTC; CDR3: CASSAHGQGETQYF; J: TRBJ2-5; V: TRBV7-6; size: .; D: TRBD1
DNA: TGTGCCTGGAGTGTAGCTAGGGCTCGGGAGACCCAGTACTTC; CDR3: CAWSVARARETQYF; J: TRBJ2-5; V: TRBV30; size: .; D: .
DNA: TGTGCCAGCACTCGACCGGGTTCAGATACGCAGTATTTT; CDR3: CASTRPGSDTQYF; J: TRBJ2-3; V: TRBV27; size: .; D: .
DNA: TGTGCCACCAGCAGAGTCGCGCTCCAAGAGACCCAGTACTTC; CDR3: CATSRVALQETQYF; J: TRBJ2-5; V: TRBV15; size: .; D: .
DNA: TGCAGCGTCCGGGGGACTAGCTCCTACAATGAGCAGTTCTTC; CDR3: CSVRGTSSYNEQFF; J: TRBJ2-1; V: TRBV29-1; size: .; D: TRBD2
DNA: TGTGCCAGGCGTACAGGGCATCGCTACGAGCAGTACTTC; CDR3: CARRTGHRYEQYF; J: TRBJ2-7; V: TRBV19; size: once; D: .
DNA: TGTGCCAGCACCACAGTTATCCTAGAAGCTTTCTTT; CDR3: CASTTVILEAFF; J: TRBJ1-1; V: TRBV2; size: .; D: .
DNA: TGCGCCAGCAGCCAAGAGCGCCAGGGCCTGTATTCTGGGGCCAACGTCCTGACTTTC; CDR3: CASSQERQGLYSGANVLTF; J: TRBJ2-6; V: TRBV4-3; size: .; D: .
DNA: TGCAGTGCTGGTGATGAAAAACTGTTTTTT; CDR3: CSAGDEKLFF; J: TRBJ1-4; V: TRBV20-1; size: many; D: .
DNA: TGTGCCAGCAGCTTAGGCAGGGGTGGTCAGCCCCAGCATTTT; CDR3: CASSLGRGGQPQHF; J: TRBJ1-5; V: TRBV11-2; size: .; D: .
DNA: TGTGCTAGCAGCCCCGACAGGGCTCAAGAGACCCAGTACTTC; CDR3: CASSPDRAQETQYF; J: TRBJ2-5; V: TRBV7-7; size: once; D: TRBD1
DNA: TGTGCCAGCAAGCCACAGGGCCTACTGAACACTGAAGCTTTCTTT; CDR3: CASKPQGLLNTEAFF; J: TRBJ1-1; V: TRBV6-5; size: .; D: .
DNA: TGTGCCAGCAGCTTGAGCGGGGTGACTGAAGCTTTCTTT; CDR3: CASSLSGVTEAFF; J: TRBJ1-1; V: TRBV7-9; size: once; D: .
DNA: TGTGCCATCACTGGCGGGGGCTTTTACGAGCAGTACTTC; CDR3: CAITGGGFYEQYF; J: TRBJ2-7; V: TRBV10-3; size: .; D: .
DNA: TGTGCCAGCAGCATCGACGGAAACACTGAAGCTTTCTTT; CDR3: CASSIDGNTEAFF; J: TRBJ1-1; V: TRBV7-9; size: .; D: .
DNA: TGTGCCAGCAGTGACCTCGACTATGGCTACACCTTC; CDR3: CASSDLDYGYTF; J: TRBJ1-2; V: TRBV6-4; size: .; D: .
DNA: TGCGCCAGCAGCTTACGGACAGCCATGAACACTGAAGCTTTCTTT; CDR3: CASSLRTAMNTEAFF; J: TRBJ1-1; V: TRBV5-1; size: .; D: .
DNA: TGTGCCAGCAGCTTAGGGCCCCCACAGGGGGCCGACGAGCAGTACTTC; CDR3: CASSLGPPQGADEQYF; J: TRBJ2-7; V: TRBV7-9; size: .; D: TRBD1
DNA: TGCGCCAGCAGACGGGTCGAGCGTGGCTCCTACGAGCAGTACTTC; CDR3: CASRRVERGSYEQYF; J: TRBJ2-7; V: TRBV5-1; size: .; D: .
DNA: TGCAGCGTTGAATTAATGGGGGCAGGAAGATACGAGCAGTACTTC; CDR3: CSVELMGAGRYEQYF; J: TRBJ2-7; V: TRBV29-1; size: many; D: .
DNA: TGTGCCACCAGCAGGGAAAGCGGGGTGAGGGGGGAGCTGTTTTTT; CDR3: CATSRESGVRGELFF; J: TRBJ2-2; V: TRBV15; size: .; D: TRBD2
DNA: TGTGCCAGCAGCTCAGGAGAGGGGATAGATACGCAGTATTTT; CDR3: CASSSGEGIDTQYF; J: TRBJ2-3; V: TRBV7-9; size: .; D: .
DNA: TGTGCCAGCAGCTCGGGACAGGGGGCGGAAAATCAGCCCCAGCATTTT; CDR3: CASSSGQGAENQPQHF; J: TRBJ1-5; V: TRBV7-9; size: .; D: TRBD1
DNA: TGTGCCAGCTCACCAGGAGCCCTCGGGGGGTACGAGCAGTACTTC; CDR3: CASSPGALGGYEQYF; J: TRBJ2-7; V: TRBV18; size: .; D: TRBD2
DNA: TGCGCCAGCAGCTTAATTCCTCCGGGACAGGGGAACACCGGGGAGCTGTTTTTT; CDR3: CASSLIPPGQGNTGELFF; J: TRBJ2-2; V: TRBV5-1; size: .; D: TRBD1
DNA: TGTGCCAGCAGTTACTCCAGGGGTGGGGGCTACACCTTC; CDR3: CASSYSRGGGYTF; J: TRBJ1-2; V: TRBV6-5; size: .; D: .